These 16 T cell receptor beta chains share one sample of origin, sequenced in a study of T cells after posttransplantation cyclophosphamide. The data were produced by immunoSEQ multiplex PCR, yet TCRdb's version contains in-frame clones alone and is incomplete. The data hold 20,000 to 25,000 clones, with 73% observed a single time. Sequencing used memory CD4+ T cells sorted from PBMCs. Receptors were obtained from a woman between 55 and 75 years old in good health, CMV-negative, and a related stem cell transplant donor.

V gene TRBV6-4 combines with J gene TRBJ2-1; 7 positions agree with TRBD2. V shed 5 bases, J shed 0 bases, and the junction held 10 bases outside the gene matches. The length of the CDR3 is 17 residues. Looked up from germline, CDR1 is MRHNA and CDR2 is SNTAGT. The CDR3, as DNA: TGTGCCAGCAGTTTTTCTGCTAGCGGTAGCTCCTACAATGAGCAGTTCTTC. It specifies CASSFSASGSSYNEQFF.

This clone was observed a few times. This chain links TRBV5-8 with TRBJ2-7; 7 bases agree with TRBD2. The CDR3 runs 15 residues. Germline V lookup: CDR1 SGHTS, CDR2 YDEGEE. The junction had 5 bases not matched to a gene; V was cut back by 2 bases and J by 0 bases. DNA for the CDR3: TGTGCCAGCAGCTTCGGTGGCGGGAGCTCCTACGAGCAGTACTTC. Its protein product is CASSFGGGSSYEQYF.

The chain links TRBV6-6 to TRBJ1-2, with TRBD1 identical over 8 bases. Germline lookup yields CDR1 MNHNY and CDR2 SVGAGI (reference sequence). The CDR3 loop spans 14 amino acids. Trimming at V came to 2 bases and at J to 8 bases, leaving 7 bases not matched to a gene. The CDR3 DNA follows: TGTGCCAGCAGTTACGGAGGACAGGGAGTCGGCTACACCTTC. This encodes CASSYGGQGVGYTF.

The chain has TRBV7-8 and TRBJ2-5; weak D call: TRBD1 (5 bases). There are 15 residues in the CDR3. From germline, CDR1 is SGHVS and CDR2 FQNEAQ. Trimming removed 5 bases at V and 11 bases at J, with 24 bases between. The CDR3 DNA sequence: TGTGCCAGCAGCCCCGCCTGGGGCGGATTAGGAGAGCAGTACTTC. This encodes CASSPAWGGLGEQYF.

The chain employs TRBV30 and TRBJ1-2; TRBD1 aligns across 8 bases. Germline trimming cut 3 bases from V and 4 bases from J; bases unmatched to any gene: 10. Germline V gene data show CDR1 as GTSNPN and CDR2 as SVGIG (reference sequence). This CDR3 has 15 amino acids. The CDR3 loop is CAWRTSGGSGYGYTF. CDR3 in DNA: TGTGCCTGGAGGACGTCAGGGGGCAGCGGCTATGGCTACACCTTC. Complete variable domain (other parts from reference TRBV30 and TRBJ1-2): SQTIHQWPATLVQPVGSPLSLECTVEGTSNPNLYWYRQAAGRGLQLLFYSVGIGQISSEVPQNLSASRPQDRQFILSSKKLLLSDSGFYLCAWRTSGGSGYGYTFGSGTRLTVV.

The chain has TRBV9 and TRBJ1-1; 10 bases agree with TRBD1. Losses at the gene ends were 0 bases for V and 4 bases for J; bases not matched to a gene: 3. Germline V gives CDR1 SGDLS, CDR2 YYNGEE. This CDR3 has 15 residues. The CDR3 DNA sequence: TGTGCCAGCAGCGTAGCTAGGACAGGGGGCACTGAAGCTTTCTTT. It yields the protein CASSVARTGGTEAFF.

The V gene is TRBV7-9, the J gene TRBJ1-5; 10 bases are a match to TRBD1. This CDR3 is 13 amino acids long. Trimming removed 5 bases from V and 6 bases from J; junction bases left unmatched: 1. The germline CDR1 and CDR2 sequences are SEHNR and FQNEAQ (reference sequence). The CDR3 protein is CASSGTGAQPQHF. In DNA form, the CDR3 reads TGTGCCAGCAGCGGGACAGGGGCTCAGCCCCAGCATTTT.

The chain joins TRBV28 to TRBJ1-2, with 7 positions matching TRBD1. Trimming took 5 bases from V and 3 from J; bases not matched to a gene: 12. Germline lookup yields CDR1 MDHEN and CDR2 SYDVKM. The CDR3 is 16 residues long. CDR3 sequence: CASSLNDEGTDYGYTF. The CDR3 coding sequence is TGTGCCAGCAGTCTAAACGACGAAGGGACAGACTATGGCTACACCTTC.

The V gene is TRBV7-9, the J gene TRBJ2-1; D is unresolved. V lost 1 base, J lost 10 bases, and 5 bases lay in between. This CDR3 contains 11 residues. CDR1 is SEHNR and CDR2 is FQNEAQ in the germline V gene (reference sequence). CDR3 DNA sequence: TGTGCCAGCAGCTTAGGGCAGGAGCAGTTCTTC. Its protein product is CASSLGQEQFF.

J is TRBJ2-5 and V is TRBV28, with D tentatively TRBD1 (6 bases). The J call may be in error: the DNA end matches TRBJ2-7 better. This CDR3 has 15 residues. CDR1 and CDR2 from the germline V gene are MDHEN and SYDVKM. The DNA of the CDR3 is TGTGCCAGCAGTTCCCCCCGGACAGCGCGTTACGAGCAGTACTTC. This codes for CASSSPRTARYEQYF.

The chain combines TRBV5-4 with TRBJ1-4, with 10 bases matching TRBD1. J was trimmed by 1 base and V by 4 bases; bases with no gene match: 7. Germline V gene sequence: CDR1 SGHNT, CDR2 YYREEE (reference sequence). The CDR3 runs 17 residues. CDR3 DNA sequence: TGTGCCAGCAGCGACCGGGACAGGGGAGGAACTAATGAAAAACTGTTTTTT. Its protein is CASSDRDRGGTNEKLFF.

The V call is TRBV19, the J call TRBJ2-5, with D hard to call. V lost 5 bases to trimming and J lost 4 bases, with 17 bases between them. The CDR3 sequence is 15 residues long. Per germline, CDR1 LNHDA and CDR2 SQIVND (reference sequence). The CDR3 nucleotides are TGTGCCAGTAGTTATGACAAACTCGCTACAGAGACCCAGTACTTC. It specifies CASSYDKLATETQYF.

The chain uses TRBV28 and TRBJ2-3; TRBD1 agrees at 7 bases. The CDR3 totals 14 residues. Germline V lookup: CDR1 MDHEN, CDR2 SYDVKM. Trimming took 7 bases from V and 9 from J; bases not matched to a gene: 13. DNA for the CDR3: TGTGCCAGCAATCGGGACAGCCCAGGGCGCACGCAGTATTTT. This sequence encodes CASNRDSPGRTQYF.

This clone was detected only once. This sequence joins TRBV4-1 and TRBJ1-5, with 8 positions matching TRBD1. Looked up from germline, CDR1 is MGHRA and CDR2 is YSYEKL. The CDR3 covers 13 residues. Losses at the gene ends were 4 bases for V and 5 bases for J; bases not matched to a gene: 1. This chain's CDR3 is CASSLQGDQPQHF. The CDR3 region has the DNA TGCGCCAGCAGCCTACAGGGGGATCAGCCCCAGCATTTT.

This clone came up once. J is TRBJ1-3 and V is TRBV2, with unresolved D. The V gene's germline CDR1 is SNHLY and CDR2 FYNNEI. This CDR3 has 17 residues. The germline V and J ends were trimmed by 5 bases and 1 base, with 18 bases remaining between them. CDR3 in DNA: TGTGCCAGCAGTTTCTGGGCGGGAGGAATTTCTGGAAACACCATATATTTT. This translates into CASSFWAGGISGNTIYF.

This chain uses TRBV6-6 with TRBJ2-2, with 8 bases matching TRBD1. Germline V gene data show CDR1 as MNHNY and CDR2 as SVGAGI (reference sequence). The CDR3 has 15 amino acids. Trimming removed 0 bases from V and 6 bases from J; junction bases left unmatched: 3. In DNA, the CDR3 is TGTGCCAGCAGTTACTCACGGACAGGGTCCGGGGAGCTGTTTTTT. Translation gives CASSYSRTGSGELFF.